These 10 T cell receptor beta chains were sequenced from one sample in a study of cytomegalovirus exposure and HLA in healthy donors. The PCR used 60 Vbeta and 13 Jbeta primers. Produced via immunoSEQ multiplex PCR; TCRdb's table is partial and in-frame only. The sample consists of over 85,000 clones, 80% of them appearing once. The sequenced material came from PBMCs. The receptor set was obtained from a woman aged 55-69 years in good health and CMV-seropositive.

This clone has just a few counts. Compared with germline, one end of the junction differs, possibly owing to a read error. The chain has TRBV19 and TRBJ1-1, with 7 bases matching TRBD1. The CDR3 sequence is 16 residues long. The germline V gene encodes CDR1 LNHDA and CDR2 SQIVND (reference sequence). CDR3 protein: CASSITPGTANTEAFF. DNA for the CDR3: TGTGCCAGCAGTATTACTCCGGGGACAGCAAACACTGAAGCTTTCTTT.

CDR3 region: CASSFRTGVEAFF. The CDR3 DNA is TGCGCCAGCAGCTTTAGGACAGGGGTTGAAGCTTTCTTT. This sequence joins TRBV5-1 and TRBJ1-1, with 9 bases aligning to TRBD1. CDR1 is SGHRS and CDR2 is YFSETQ in the germline V gene. The CDR3 length is 13 residues. V lost 2 bases and J lost 7; bases outside the gene matches: 3.

This clone has just one count. The genes are TRBV6-1 and TRBJ2-7; D possibly corresponds to TRBD2 (5 bases). CDR1 is MNHNS and CDR2 is SASEGT in the germline V gene. The CDR3 is 13 amino acids. Deletions cut 6 bases from V and 3 bases from J, with 12 bases between. The CDR3 loop is CASRRESHYEQYF. The DNA of the CDR3 is TGTGCCAGCAGGAGGGAAAGTCACTACGAGCAGTACTTC.

For the CDR3, the DNA is TGTGCCAGCAGTTATGCCCTTAGCGGGATTCTAAACATTCAGTACTTC. Translated, it gives CASSYALSGILNIQYF. The rearrangement joins TRBV6-5 to TRBJ2-4; 8 bases agree with TRBD2. The length of the CDR3 is 16 residues. CDR1 MNHEY and CDR2 SVGAGI come from the germline V gene. V lost 3 bases to trimming and J lost 6 bases; unmatched junction nucleotides: 10.

The chain carries TRBV27 and TRBJ1-1; 8 positions match TRBD1. Trimming at V came to 6 bases and at J to 5 bases, leaving 8 bases not matched to a gene. The V gene's germline CDR1 is MNHEY and CDR2 SMNVEV (reference sequence). CDR3 length: 14 residues. CDR3 amino acids: CASSLFTGGTEAFF. CDR3 nucleotides: TGTGCCAGCAGCCTATTCACAGGGGGGACTGAAGCTTTCTTT.

The chain employs TRBV10-3 and TRBJ2-1; D gene uncertain. The CDR3 has 11 residues. Trimming took 8 bases from V and 6 from J, leaving 8 bases between them. CDR1 and CDR2 (germline): ENHRY, SYGVKD. The CDR3 reads CAIGQFNEQFF. In DNA form, the CDR3 reads TGTGCCATCGGGCAATTCAATGAGCAGTTCTTC.

The rearrangement uses TRBV5-1 and TRBJ1-2; 10 bases are a match to TRBD1. This CDR3 has 16 residues. V shed 2 bases, J shed 4 bases, and the junction held 8 bases outside the gene matches. The germline gives CDR1 SGHRS, CDR2 YFSETQ. This chain's CDR3 is CASSFGTGASVYGYTF. The CDR3 DNA is TGCGCCAGCAGCTTTGGGACAGGGGCTTCAGTCTATGGCTACACCTTC.

The chain recombines TRBV15 with TRBJ2-1; D gene unclear. V was shortened by 3 bases and J by 3 bases, with 9 bases between the two germline ends. The germline CDR1 and CDR2 sequences are LNHNV and YYDKDF (reference sequence). This CDR3 comprises 14 residues. CDR3 residues: CATSSWQDYNEQFF. The CDR3 DNA follows: TGTGCCACCAGCAGTTGGCAGGACTACAATGAGCAGTTCTTC.

This chain joins TRBV28 and TRBJ1-1; a possible D gene is TRBD1 (5 bases). The CDR3 length is 15 residues. The V end lost 6 bases, the J end lost 3 bases, and 17 bases lay between the germline ends. Germline CDR1 reads MDHEN; CDR2 reads SYDVKM. The CDR3: CASRPPDSRDTEAFF. The DNA of the CDR3 is TGTGCCAGCAGACCTCCAGACAGCCGGGACACTGAAGCTTTCTTT.

The rearrangement links TRBV27 to TRBJ2-7; no clear D gene. The CDR3 extends over 16 amino acids. V was trimmed by 2 bases and J by 0 bases, leaving 14 bases between them. The germline V gene encodes CDR1 MNHEY and CDR2 SMNVEV (reference sequence). CDR3 DNA: TGTGCCAGCAGTTTAACTGAATCGCACAGCTCCTACGAGCAGTACTTC. Residues: CASSLTESHSSYEQYF.